This T cell receptor beta chain was observed in a study of regulatory T cells in long-lasting Graves disease. Regarding time point: newly diagnosed GD, antithyroid drugs for less than 3 months. RNA from PBMCs was the source of the TCR library. V was clipped by 3 bases and J by 6 bases, with 14 bases between them. Looked up from germline, CDR1 is GTSNPN and CDR2 is SVGIG (reference sequence). The length of the CDR3 is 14 residues. Relying on iRepertoire HTBI primers and Arm-PCR of CDR3 regions, the team built TCR beta libraries. TCRdb processed the multiplex PCR reads anew with MiXCR; each CDR3 protein has one entry. The sample yields 360,000 or so distinct CDR3 sequences, roughly 15% seen once. Ten or more counts support this clonotype. The data were also submitted as part of a second study, on T cells in Graves' hyperthyroidism and ophthalmopathy. That work adds: Stable hyperthyroidism was told apart from ophthalmopathy by a model built on 13 V-J features.

The genes are TRBV30 and TRBJ2-2; maybe TRBD1 (6 bases). This TCR came from a woman aged 18-29 years with Graves disease. Sequences were derived from peripheral blood mononuclear cells (PBMCs), sampled at new diagnosis, from a patient treated with antithyroid drugs. The CDR3 loop is CAWRGGTGPGELFF. The CDR3, as DNA: TGTGCCTGGAGAGGGGGTACCGGGCCCGGGGAGCTGTTTTTT.